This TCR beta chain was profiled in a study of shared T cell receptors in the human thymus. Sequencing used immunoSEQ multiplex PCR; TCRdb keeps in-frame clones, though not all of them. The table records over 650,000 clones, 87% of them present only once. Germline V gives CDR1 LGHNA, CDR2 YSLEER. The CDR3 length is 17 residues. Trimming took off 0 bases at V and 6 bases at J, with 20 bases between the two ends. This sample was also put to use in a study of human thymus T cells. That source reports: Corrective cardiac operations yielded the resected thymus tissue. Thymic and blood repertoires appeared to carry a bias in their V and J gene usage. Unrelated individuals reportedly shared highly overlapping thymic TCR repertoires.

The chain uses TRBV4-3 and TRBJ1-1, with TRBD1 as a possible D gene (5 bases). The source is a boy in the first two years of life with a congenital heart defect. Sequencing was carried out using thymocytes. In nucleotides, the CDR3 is TGCGCCAGCAGCCAAGATCACACTAACAGGCCAGGGCCTGAAGCTTTCTTT. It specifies CASSQDHTNRPGPEAFF.